The clone carrying this TCR beta chain was found many times. The target antigen is unknown. Lactation, pregnancy, other autoimmune disease or uncontrolled infection excluded patients. The data belong to a study of T cells in Graves' hyperthyroidism and ophthalmopathy. The study, taken as a whole, reports: Most expanded thyroid clonotypes above 0.001 also appeared in blood.

Germline V gives CDR1 KGHDR, CDR2 SFDVKD. V was pared by 2 bases and J by 1 base, with 3 bases of the junction left unmatched. The CDR3 is 15 residues long. There were TCR beta CDR3 regions amplified from RNA transcripts. The TCR CDR3 first-round RT-PCR relied on the HTBI primer set. In TCRdb, the multiplex PCR reads were re-called with MiXCR into one record per CDR3 protein. The data contain 650,000 to 700,000 distinct CDR3 sequences, roughly a sixth of them singletons. Specimen: blood. The clonotype was recovered from a man between 45 and 60 years old with Graves' hyperthyroidism. V and J are TRBV24-1 and TRBJ2-5, with 7 bases that match TRBD1. Here the CDR3 reads CATSDSGQTQETQYF. The DNA of the CDR3 is TGTGCCACCAGTGATTCGGGACAGACCCAAGAGACCCAGTACTTC.